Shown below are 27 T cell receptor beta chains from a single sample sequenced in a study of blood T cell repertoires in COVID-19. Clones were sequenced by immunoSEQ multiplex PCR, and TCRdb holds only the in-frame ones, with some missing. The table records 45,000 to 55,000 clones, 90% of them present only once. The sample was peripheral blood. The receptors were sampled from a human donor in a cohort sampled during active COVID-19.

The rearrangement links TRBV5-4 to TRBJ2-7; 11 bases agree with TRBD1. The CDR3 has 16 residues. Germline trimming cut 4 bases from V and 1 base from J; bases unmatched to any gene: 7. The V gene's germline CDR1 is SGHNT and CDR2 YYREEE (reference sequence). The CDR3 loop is CASSRGQGAGSYEQYF. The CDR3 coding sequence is TGTGCCAGCAGCCGAGGACAGGGGGCCGGGTCCTACGAGCAGTACTTC.

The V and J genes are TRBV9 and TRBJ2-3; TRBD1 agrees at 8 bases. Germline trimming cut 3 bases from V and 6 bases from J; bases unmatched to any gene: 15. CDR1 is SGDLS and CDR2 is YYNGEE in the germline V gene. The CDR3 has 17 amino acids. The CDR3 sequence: CASSEDPGTGFMDTQYF. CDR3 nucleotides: TGTGCCAGCAGCGAAGATCCCGGGACAGGCTTTATGGATACGCAGTATTTT.

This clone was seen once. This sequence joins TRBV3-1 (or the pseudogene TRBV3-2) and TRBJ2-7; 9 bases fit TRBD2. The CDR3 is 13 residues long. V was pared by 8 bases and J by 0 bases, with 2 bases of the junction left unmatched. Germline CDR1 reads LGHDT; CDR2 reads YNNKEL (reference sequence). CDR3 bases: TGTGCCAGCGGACTAGCGTCCTCCTACGAGCAGTACTTC. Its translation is CASGLASSYEQYF.

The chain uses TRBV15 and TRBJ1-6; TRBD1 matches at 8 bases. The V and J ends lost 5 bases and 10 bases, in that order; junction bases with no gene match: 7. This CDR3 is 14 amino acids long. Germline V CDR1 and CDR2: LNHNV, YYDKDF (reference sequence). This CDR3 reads CATSARQGSSPLHF. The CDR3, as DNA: TGTGCCACCAGCGCCCGACAGGGGTCATCACCCCTCCACTTT.

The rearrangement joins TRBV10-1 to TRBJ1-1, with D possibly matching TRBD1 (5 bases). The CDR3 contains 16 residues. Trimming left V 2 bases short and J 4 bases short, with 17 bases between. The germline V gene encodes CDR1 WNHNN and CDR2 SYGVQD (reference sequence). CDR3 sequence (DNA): TGCGCCAGCAGTGAGGGACGGGGGTTCAGCGGCACTGAAGCTTTCTTT. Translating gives CASSEGRGFSGTEAFF.

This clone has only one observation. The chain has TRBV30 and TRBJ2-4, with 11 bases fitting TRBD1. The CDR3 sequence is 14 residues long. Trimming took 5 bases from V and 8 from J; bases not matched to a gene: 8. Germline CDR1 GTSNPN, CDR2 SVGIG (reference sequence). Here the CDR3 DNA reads TGTGCCTGGGCGCACGGGACAGGGGGGCACATTCAGTACTTC. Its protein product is CAWAHGTGGHIQYF.

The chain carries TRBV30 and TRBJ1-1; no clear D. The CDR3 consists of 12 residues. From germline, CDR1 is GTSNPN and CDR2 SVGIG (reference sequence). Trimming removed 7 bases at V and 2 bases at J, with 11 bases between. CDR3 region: CASGRQNTEAFF. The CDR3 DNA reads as TGTGCCTCGGGCAGACAAAACACTGAAGCTTTCTTT.

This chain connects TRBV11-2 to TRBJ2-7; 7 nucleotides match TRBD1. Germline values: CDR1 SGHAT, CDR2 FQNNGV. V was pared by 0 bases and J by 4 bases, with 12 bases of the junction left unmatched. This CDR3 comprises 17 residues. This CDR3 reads CASSLEAGPGGRYEQYF. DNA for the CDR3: TGTGCCAGCAGCTTAGAGGCCGGACCAGGGGGTCGGTACGAGCAGTACTTC.

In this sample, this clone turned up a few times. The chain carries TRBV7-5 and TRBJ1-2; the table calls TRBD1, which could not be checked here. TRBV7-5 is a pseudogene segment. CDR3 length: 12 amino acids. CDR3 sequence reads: CARSRHGYGYTF. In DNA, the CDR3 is TGTGCCAGAAGCCGACACGGCTATGGCTACACCTTC.

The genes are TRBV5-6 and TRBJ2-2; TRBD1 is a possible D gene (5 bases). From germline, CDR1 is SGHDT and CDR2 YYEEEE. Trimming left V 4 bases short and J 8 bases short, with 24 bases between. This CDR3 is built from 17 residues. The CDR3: CASSRRSSPDIVGELFF. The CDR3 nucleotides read TGTGCCAGCAGCCGCCGTAGTTCTCCGGACATCGTTGGGGAGCTGTTTTTT.

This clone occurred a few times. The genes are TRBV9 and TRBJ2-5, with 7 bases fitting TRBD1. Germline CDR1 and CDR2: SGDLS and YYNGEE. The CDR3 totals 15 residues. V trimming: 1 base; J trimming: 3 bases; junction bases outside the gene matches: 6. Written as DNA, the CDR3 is TGTGCCAGCAGCGTAAAGACAGGGTTGGAAGAGACCCAGTACTTC. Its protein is CASSVKTGLEETQYF.

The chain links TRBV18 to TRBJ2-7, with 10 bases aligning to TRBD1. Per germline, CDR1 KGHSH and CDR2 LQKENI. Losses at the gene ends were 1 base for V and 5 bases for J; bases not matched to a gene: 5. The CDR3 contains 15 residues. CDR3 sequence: CASSPLGQGEHEQYF. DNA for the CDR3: TGTGCCAGCTCACCACTCGGACAGGGGGAGCACGAGCAGTACTTC.

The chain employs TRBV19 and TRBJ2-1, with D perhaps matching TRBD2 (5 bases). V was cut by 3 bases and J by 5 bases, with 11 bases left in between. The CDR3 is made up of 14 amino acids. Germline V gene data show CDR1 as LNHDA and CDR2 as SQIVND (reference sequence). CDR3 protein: CASSILSGDNEQFF. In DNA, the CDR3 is TGTGCCAGTAGTATCCTCTCCGGGGACAATGAGCAGTTCTTC.

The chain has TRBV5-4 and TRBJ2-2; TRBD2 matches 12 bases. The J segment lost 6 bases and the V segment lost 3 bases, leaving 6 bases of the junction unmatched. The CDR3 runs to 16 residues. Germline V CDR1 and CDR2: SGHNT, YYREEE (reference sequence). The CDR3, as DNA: TGTGCCAGCAGCTCTCTAGCGGGAGGGGTATCCGGGGAGCTGTTTTTT. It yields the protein CASSSLAGGVSGELFF. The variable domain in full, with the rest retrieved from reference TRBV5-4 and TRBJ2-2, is ETGVTQSPTHLIKTRGQQVTLRCSSQSGHNTVSWYQQALGQGPQFIFQYYREEENGRGNFPPRFSGLQFPNYSSELNVNALELDDSALYLCASSSLAGGVSGELFFGEGSRLTVL.

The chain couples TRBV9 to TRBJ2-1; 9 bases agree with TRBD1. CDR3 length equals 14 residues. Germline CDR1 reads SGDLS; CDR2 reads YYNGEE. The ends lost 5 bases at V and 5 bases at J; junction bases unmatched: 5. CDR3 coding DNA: TGTGCCAGCAGAGCCGGGACAGGGAACAATGAGCAGTTCTTC. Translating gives CASRAGTGNNEQFF.

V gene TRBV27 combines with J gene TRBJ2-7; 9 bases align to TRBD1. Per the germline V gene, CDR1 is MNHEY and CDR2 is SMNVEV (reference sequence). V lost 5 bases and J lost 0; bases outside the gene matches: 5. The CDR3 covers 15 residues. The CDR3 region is CASSPGQGRSYEQYF. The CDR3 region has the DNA TGTGCCAGCAGTCCCGGACAGGGGCGCTCCTACGAGCAGTACTTC.

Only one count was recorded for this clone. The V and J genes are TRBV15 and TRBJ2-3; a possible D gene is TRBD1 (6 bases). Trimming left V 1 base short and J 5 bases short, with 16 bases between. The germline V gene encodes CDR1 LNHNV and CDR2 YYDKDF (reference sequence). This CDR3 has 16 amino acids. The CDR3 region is CATSRGYQGMQDTQYF. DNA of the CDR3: TGTGCCACCAGCAGAGGCTATCAGGGGATGCAAGATACGCAGTATTTT.

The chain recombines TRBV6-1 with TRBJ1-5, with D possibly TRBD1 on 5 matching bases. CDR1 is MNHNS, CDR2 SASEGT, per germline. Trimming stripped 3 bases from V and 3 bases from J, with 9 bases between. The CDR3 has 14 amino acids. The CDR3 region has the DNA TGTGCCAGCAGTGACCGACAGCCCAATCAGCCCCAGCATTTT. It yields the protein CASSDRQPNQPQHF.

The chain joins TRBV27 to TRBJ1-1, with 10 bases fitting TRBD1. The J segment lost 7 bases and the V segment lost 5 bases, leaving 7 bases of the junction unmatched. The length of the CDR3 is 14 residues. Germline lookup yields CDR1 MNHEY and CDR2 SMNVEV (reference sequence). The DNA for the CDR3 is TGTGCCAGCAGTCGAAGACAGGGGGCTGTTGAAGCTTTCTTT. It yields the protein CASSRRQGAVEAFF.

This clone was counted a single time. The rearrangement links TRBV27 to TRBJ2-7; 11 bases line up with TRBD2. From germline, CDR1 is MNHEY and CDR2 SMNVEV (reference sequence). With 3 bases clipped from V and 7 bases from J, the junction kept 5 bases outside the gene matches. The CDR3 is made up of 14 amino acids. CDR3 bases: TGTGCCAGCAGTTTGCTAGCGGGAGGTTATGAGCAGTACTTC. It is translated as CASSLLAGGYEQYF.

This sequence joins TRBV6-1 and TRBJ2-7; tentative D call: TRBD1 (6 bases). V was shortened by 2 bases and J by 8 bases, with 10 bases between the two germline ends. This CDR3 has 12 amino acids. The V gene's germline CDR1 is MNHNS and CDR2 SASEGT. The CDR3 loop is CASSEPTGKQYF. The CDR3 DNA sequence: TGTGCCAGCAGTGAACCCACAGGGAAGCAGTACTTC.

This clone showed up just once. The CDR3 nucleotides read TGTGCCAGCACCCAAAGGCCCAGGCTTGCTGAGACCCAGTACTTC. It encodes CASTQRPRLAETQYF. The genes are TRBV2 and TRBJ2-5, with D hard to call. Between the trimmed V and J ends, which lost 7 bases and 5 bases, there was a span of 20 bases. The CDR3 extends over 15 amino acids. Germline V gene lookup returns CDR1 SNHLY and CDR2 FYNNEI.

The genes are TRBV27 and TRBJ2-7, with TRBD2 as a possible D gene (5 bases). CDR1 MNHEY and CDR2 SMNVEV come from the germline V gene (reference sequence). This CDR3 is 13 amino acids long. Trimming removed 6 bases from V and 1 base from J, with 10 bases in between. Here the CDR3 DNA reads TGTGCCAGCAGCACTCGGAGGTCCTACGAGCAGTACTTC. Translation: CASSTRRSYEQYF.

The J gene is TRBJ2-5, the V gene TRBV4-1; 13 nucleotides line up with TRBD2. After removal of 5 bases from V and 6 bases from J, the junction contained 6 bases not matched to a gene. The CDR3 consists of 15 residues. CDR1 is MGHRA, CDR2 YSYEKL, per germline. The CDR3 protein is CASSDWTSGSQTQYF. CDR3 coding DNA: TGCGCCAGCAGCGACTGGACTAGCGGGAGTCAGACCCAGTACTTC.

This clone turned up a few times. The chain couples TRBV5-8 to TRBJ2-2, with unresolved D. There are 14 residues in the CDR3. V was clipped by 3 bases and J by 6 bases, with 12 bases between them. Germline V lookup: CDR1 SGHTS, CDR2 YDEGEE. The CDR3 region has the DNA TGTGCCAGCAGCTCACCCCCCGGGTCCGGGGAGCTGTTTTTT. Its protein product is CASSSPPGSGELFF.

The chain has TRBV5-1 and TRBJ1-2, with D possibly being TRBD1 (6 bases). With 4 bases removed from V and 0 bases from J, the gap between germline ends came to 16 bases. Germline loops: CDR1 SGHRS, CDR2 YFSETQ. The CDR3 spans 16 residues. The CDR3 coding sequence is TGCGCCAGCAGCGTATTACAGGGTTTAACTAACTATGGCTACACCTTC. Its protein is CASSVLQGLTNYGYTF.

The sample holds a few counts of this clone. CDR3 nucleotides: TGTGCCAGCAGCCCGCCGGGACAGGGCTCTACTGAAGCTTTCTTT. It is translated as CASSPPGQGSTEAFF. The rearrangement joins TRBV6-5 to TRBJ1-1; 9 bases fit TRBD1. This CDR3 spans 15 amino acids. Trimming removed 6 bases from V and 5 bases from J; junction bases left unmatched: 10. Per the germline V gene, CDR1 is MNHEY and CDR2 is SVGAGI.